This T cell receptor beta chain was profiled in a study of T cells after yellow fever vaccination. Study information: Fractions low in cell number were prepared with SMART-Seq v4 Ultra Low Input. The study, taken as a whole, reports: It was a small share of clonotypes that appeared in both CD4 and CD8 compartments. In post-booster samples, most primary-vaccination clones reappeared (approximately 97% CD4, about 91% CD8).

This clonotype was counted only a few times. Its antigen is undetermined. A 5'RACE template-switching step, the method used to make TCR cDNA, added a universal primer site and UMIs. TCRdb analysed the 5' RACE reads with MiXCR anew, one entry per CDR3 protein. The table shows 500,000 to 650,000 distinct CDR3 sequences, with roughly 12% occurring only once. The starting material was PBMCs, obtained on the day of the yellow fever booster vaccination. The sequence was obtained from a man younger than 45 who received the YFV17D yellow fever vaccine.

Here the CDR3 reads CAISPSGQGYTDTQYF. In nucleotides, the CDR3 is TGTGCCATCAGTCCTTCGGGACAGGGTTACACAGATACGCAGTATTTT. The rearrangement links TRBV10-3 to TRBJ2-3; 9 bases match TRBD1. CDR1 is ENHRY and CDR2 is SYGVKD in the germline V gene. V lost 5 bases, J lost 2 bases, and 8 bases stayed unmatched. The CDR3 extends over 16 amino acids.